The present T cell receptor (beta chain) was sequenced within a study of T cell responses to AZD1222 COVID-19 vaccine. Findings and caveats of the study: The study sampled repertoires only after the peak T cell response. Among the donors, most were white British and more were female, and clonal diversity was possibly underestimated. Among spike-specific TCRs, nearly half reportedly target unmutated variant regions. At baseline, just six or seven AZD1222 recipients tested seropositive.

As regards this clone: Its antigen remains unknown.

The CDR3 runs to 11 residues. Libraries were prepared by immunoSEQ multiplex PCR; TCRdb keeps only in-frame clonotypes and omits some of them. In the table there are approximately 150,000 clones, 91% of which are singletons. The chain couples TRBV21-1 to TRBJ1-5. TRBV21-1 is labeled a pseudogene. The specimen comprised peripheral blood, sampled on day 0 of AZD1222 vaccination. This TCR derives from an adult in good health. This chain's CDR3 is CASRDDLPQHF. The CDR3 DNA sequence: TGTGCCAGCCGGGACGATCTGCCCCAGCATTTT.